This passage covers 24 T cell receptor beta chains from one sample sequenced in a study. TCRdb used MiXCR to reprocess the RT-PCR reads, holding one entry per CDR3 protein. Seen here are hundreds of thousands of distinct CDR3 sequences, 12% to 15% observed once, and the top ten hold 3% to 4.5%. The specimen sequenced was memory CD4+ T cells from blood. These receptors were taken from a female donor in good health, serving as a healthy control.

This clonotype was seen only once. This chain connects TRBV6-5 to TRBJ2-1; D gene unclear. The CDR3 is 12 residues long. Looked up from germline, CDR1 is MNHEY and CDR2 is SVGAGI. Trimming stripped 7 bases from V and 6 bases from J, with 10 bases between. CDR3 region: CASMYLGNEQFF. The CDR3 DNA sequence: TGTGCCAGCATGTACTTGGGCAATGAGCAGTTCTTC.

This clonotype was picked up a small number of times. The gene calls are TRBV6-5 and TRBJ1-2, with D possibly TRBD1 on 6 matching bases. Looked up from germline, CDR1 is MNHEY and CDR2 is SVGAGI. The germline V and J ends were trimmed by 8 bases and 4 bases, with 14 bases remaining between them. The CDR3 sequence is 13 residues long. The CDR3 loop is CASGKGGSYGYTF. The CDR3 DNA is TGTGCCAGCGGGAAGGGGGGTAGCTATGGCTACACCTTC.

This clonotype has just a few counts. The chain joins TRBV2 to TRBJ1-1, with a weak D call TRBD1 (5 bases). The CDR3 has 12 residues. Trimming stripped 11 bases from V and 3 bases from J, with 13 bases between. The germline V gene encodes CDR1 SNHLY and CDR2 FYNNEI. Here the CDR3 reads CAGQGADTEAFF. The CDR3 region has the DNA TGTGCCGGACAAGGCGCGGACACTGAAGCTTTCTTT.

This clonotype was detected a few times. The genes are TRBV5-1 and TRBJ2-3, with unresolved D. Looked up from germline, CDR1 is SGHRS and CDR2 is YFSETQ. Trimming shortened V by 5 bases and J by 6 bases, and 13 bases separated the two germline ends. CDR3 length: 13 amino acids. The CDR3 loop reads CASRSRLGDTQYF. CDR3 DNA: TGCGCCAGCAGGTCCCGGTTAGGGGATACGCAGTATTTT.

The table lists this clonotype with many counts. The chain recombines TRBV12-3 or TRBV12-4 with TRBJ2-3; maybe TRBD1 (5 bases). There are 12 residues in the CDR3. V gave up 6 bases and J gave up 5 bases, with 9 bases separating them. The CDR3 protein is CASSPRGDTQYF. The CDR3 DNA follows: TGTGCCAGCAGCCCTAGGGGAGATACGCAGTATTTT.

Only a few counts were recorded for this clonotype. This chain connects TRBV5-1 to TRBJ1-1, with 9 bases identical to TRBD1. The CDR3 sequence is 13 residues long. Germline V gene sequence: CDR1 SGHRS, CDR2 YFSETQ. Trimming took 4 bases from V and 11 from J; bases not matched to a gene: 9. DNA of the CDR3: TGCGCCAGCAGCGACGGACAGGGGCCGCGGGCTTTCTTT. Encoded protein: CASSDGQGPRAFF.

This rearrangement joins TRBV7-3 to TRBJ2-7; 7 nucleotides align to TRBD2. The CDR3 is 14 residues long. The V gene end was trimmed by 5 bases and the J gene end by 6 bases; junction bases not matched to a gene: 10. Germline assignment: CDR1 SGHTA and CDR2 FQGTGA. This CDR3 reads CASSPDAGAREQYF. DNA of the CDR3: TGTGCCAGCAGCCCCGACGCGGGAGCCCGCGAGCAGTACTTC.

The J gene is TRBJ1-1, the V gene TRBV2; D remains unclear. CDR1 and CDR2 from the germline V gene are SNHLY and FYNNEI. This CDR3 spans 12 amino acids. The V end was cut by 7 bases, the J end by 0 bases, with 6 bases between. In DNA, the CDR3 is TGTGCCAGCAACAGATTGAACACTGAAGCTTTCTTT. Translated, it gives CASNRLNTEAFF.

J is TRBJ1-2 and V is TRBV7-2, with D possibly matching TRBD1 (6 bases). Germline V gene sequence: CDR1 SGHTA, CDR2 FQGNSA. The germline V and J ends were trimmed by 4 bases and 8 bases, with 17 bases remaining between them. The CDR3 extends over 14 amino acids. The CDR3: CASSSAGEAGGYTF. CDR3 bases: TGTGCCAGCAGCTCGGCAGGGGAGGCAGGGGGCTACACCTTC.

In this sample, this clonotype turned up many times. The chain joins TRBV29-1 to TRBJ2-2; possibly TRBD2 for D (6 bases). Trimming took off 7 bases at V and 4 bases at J, with 13 bases between the two ends. The CDR3 is 13 residues long. Germline CDR1 and CDR2: SQVTM and ANQGSEA. The CDR3 spells CSGAGQLTGELFF. The CDR3 nucleotides are TGCAGCGGGGCGGGGCAGCTCACCGGGGAGCTGTTTTTT.

This clonotype occurred a few times. The chain has TRBV7-2 and TRBJ2-1; D call uncertain. Germline CDR1 and CDR2: SGHTA and FQGNSA. The V end was cut by 0 bases, the J end by 5 bases, with 5 bases between. This CDR3 is 13 amino acids long. The chain's CDR3 is CASSLAWDNEQFF. In nucleotides, the CDR3 is TGTGCCAGCAGCTTAGCGTGGGACAATGAGCAGTTCTTC.

This clonotype was recorded at least ten times. The chain couples TRBV27 to TRBJ1-1; no firm D call. Germline assignment: CDR1 MNHEY and CDR2 SMNVEV (reference sequence). Trimming stripped 6 bases from V and 0 bases from J, with 8 bases between. The CDR3 length is 13 residues. The CDR3 nucleotides read TGTGCCAGCAGGAACGACCTGAACACTGAAGCTTTCTTT. It encodes CASRNDLNTEAFF.

The chain has TRBV28 and TRBJ2-5, with TRBD2 matching over 12 bases. The CDR3 loop spans 17 amino acids. Trimming removed 4 bases from V and 1 base from J; junction bases left unmatched: 7. Germline CDR1 is MDHEN and CDR2 is SYDVKM. The CDR3 loop is CASSSSSGRVSQETQYF. DNA of the CDR3: TGTGCCAGCAGTTCCTCTAGCGGGAGGGTCTCCCAAGAGACCCAGTACTTC.

The chain joins TRBV7-6 to TRBJ2-2, with 9 bases that match TRBD1. The V gene's germline CDR1 is SGHVS and CDR2 FNYEAQ. V dropped 5 bases and J dropped 3; count of bases not matched to a gene: 10. This CDR3 is built from 17 residues. CDR3 nucleotide sequence: TGTGCCAGCAGCGTCACAGGGGGCGCGGGCGACACCGGGGAGCTGTTTTTT. It yields the protein CASSVTGGAGDTGELFF.

This clonotype has only a few counts. The rearrangement uses TRBV7-2 and TRBJ2-1; perhaps TRBD2 as D (6 bases). Germline CDR1 reads SGHTA; CDR2 reads FQGNSA. The CDR3 is 14 amino acids. V shed 4 bases and J shed 12 bases, with 19 bases lying between them. CDR3 sequence reads: CASSSQSSGGRQFF. The CDR3 nucleotides read TGTGCCAGCAGCTCCCAGTCCAGCGGAGGGCGGCAGTTCTTC.

The table lists this clonotype with a few counts. The rearrangement links TRBV9 to TRBJ2-5; TRBD2 matches at 10 bases. The CDR3 covers 16 residues. Trimming removed 0 bases from V and 4 bases from J; junction bases left unmatched: 6. The germline V gene encodes CDR1 SGDLS and CDR2 YYNGEE. This chain's CDR3 is CASSVASGSVGETQYF. Here the CDR3 DNA reads TGTGCCAGCAGCGTAGCTAGCGGGAGTGTTGGAGAGACCCAGTACTTC.

There are a few counts of this clonotype. The chain couples TRBV5-1 to TRBJ2-3; TRBD2 aligns across 10 bases. The CDR3 loop spans 16 amino acids. J gave up 5 bases and V 4 bases, and 10 bases lay outside the gene matches. CDR1 is SGHRS, CDR2 YFSETQ, per germline. CDR3 region: CASSVQREGRRDTQYF. In DNA form, the CDR3 reads TGCGCCAGCAGCGTTCAGCGGGAGGGCCGCAGAGATACGCAGTATTTT.

This clonotype was picked up a small number of times. The J gene is TRBJ2-7, the V gene TRBV20-1; TRBD2 is a possible D gene (5 bases). V was trimmed by 1 base and J by 2 bases, leaving 12 bases between them. This CDR3 has 14 amino acids. From germline, CDR1 is DFQATT and CDR2 SNEGSKA (reference sequence). This CDR3 is CSARAGNLPYEQYF. The CDR3 coding sequence is TGCAGTGCTAGAGCGGGAAACCTCCCCTACGAGCAGTACTTC.

This clonotype came up many times. The J gene is TRBJ1-2, the V gene TRBV6-5; perhaps TRBD1 as D (6 bases). CDR1 is MNHEY and CDR2 is SVGAGI in the germline V gene. The V gene lost 7 bases and the J gene lost 1 base, with 16 bases spanning the gap. CDR3 length: 15 residues. The CDR3 sequence is CASTQAGGFNYGYTF. For the CDR3, the DNA is TGTGCCAGCACCCAGGCGGGGGGCTTTAACTATGGCTACACCTTC.

The chain carries TRBV18 and TRBJ2-4; TRBD2 is a possible D gene (6 bases). Germline V CDR1 and CDR2: KGHSH, LQKENI. The CDR3 is 16 residues long. Deletions cut 4 bases from V and 7 bases from J, with 20 bases between. DNA for the CDR3: TGTGCCAGCTCACGGGCTTGGAGGGAAGAGGTGAACATTCAGTACTTC. This translates into CASSRAWREEVNIQYF. The full variable domain, completed using reference TRBV18 and TRBJ2-4, is NAGVMQNPRHLVRRRGQEARLRCSPMKGHSHVYWYRQLPEEGLKFMVYLQKENIIDESGMPKERFSAEFPKEGPSILRIQQVVRGDSAAYFCASSRAWREEVNIQYFGAGTRLSVL.

This clonotype was seen a few times. V usage is TRBV28 and J usage is TRBJ2-6, with D maybe TRBD2 (7 bases). The CDR3 has 19 residues. Germline CDR1 MDHEN, CDR2 SYDVKM. Trimming shortened V by 2 bases and J by 4 bases, and 21 bases separated the two germline ends. CDR3 loop: CASSLGGAASFWGANVLTF. The CDR3 DNA follows: TGTGCCAGCAGTTTAGGGGGGGCCGCCTCATTCTGGGGGGCCAACGTCCTGACTTTC.

The rearrangement joins TRBV5-6 to TRBJ1-1; TRBD1 matches 7 bases. The CDR3 has 15 residues. Germline assignment: CDR1 SGHDT and CDR2 YYEEEE. After removal of 4 bases from V and 10 bases from J, the junction contained 16 bases not matched to a gene. The CDR3 bases are TGTGCCAGCAGCGCCCAAGGGACAGAATATTTCGGAGCTTTCTTT. Protein: CASSAQGTEYFGAFF.

The chain uses TRBV29-1 and TRBJ1-1, with TRBD1 matching over 7 bases. CDR1 and CDR2 (germline): SQVTM, ANQGSEA. J lost 1 base, V lost 4 bases, and 3 bases had no gene match. There are 13 residues in the CDR3. The DNA for the CDR3 is TGCAGCGTTGGGGCAGGGGGGAACACTGAAGCTTTCTTT. Residues: CSVGAGGNTEAFF.

This rearrangement joins TRBV21-1 to TRBJ2-4; TRBD1, the D gene given by the table, was not confirmed from the DNA. TRBV21-1 is reported as a pseudogene. CDR3 length equals 15 residues. CDR3 DNA sequence: TGTGCCAGCAGCAAAGGGGGGTGCCGTAACAACATTCAGTACTTC. Its translation is CASSKGGCRNNIQYF.